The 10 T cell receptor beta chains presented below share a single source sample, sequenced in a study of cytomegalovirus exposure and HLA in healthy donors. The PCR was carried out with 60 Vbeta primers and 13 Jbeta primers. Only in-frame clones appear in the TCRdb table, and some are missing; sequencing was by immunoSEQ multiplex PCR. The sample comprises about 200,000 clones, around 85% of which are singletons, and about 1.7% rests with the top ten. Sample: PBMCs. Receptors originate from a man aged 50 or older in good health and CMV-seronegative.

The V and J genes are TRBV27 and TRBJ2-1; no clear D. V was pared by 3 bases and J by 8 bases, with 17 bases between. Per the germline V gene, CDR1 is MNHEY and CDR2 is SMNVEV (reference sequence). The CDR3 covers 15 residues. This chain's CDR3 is CASSLSANSLDEQFF. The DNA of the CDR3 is TGTGCCAGCAGTTTGAGTGCGAACAGCTTGGATGAGCAGTTCTTC.

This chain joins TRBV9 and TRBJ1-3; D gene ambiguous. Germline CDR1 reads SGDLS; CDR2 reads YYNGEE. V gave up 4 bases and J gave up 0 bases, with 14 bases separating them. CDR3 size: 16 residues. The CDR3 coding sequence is TGTGCCAGCAGCCTGTTCAGTTCATTCTCTGGAAACACCATATATTTT. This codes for CASSLFSSFSGNTIYF.

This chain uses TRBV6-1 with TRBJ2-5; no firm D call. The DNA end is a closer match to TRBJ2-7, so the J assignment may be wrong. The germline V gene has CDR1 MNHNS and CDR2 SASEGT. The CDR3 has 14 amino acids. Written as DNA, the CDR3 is TGTGCCAGCAGTGAAGTGGCAGTTAACTACGAGCAGTACTTC. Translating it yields CASSEVAVNYEQYF.

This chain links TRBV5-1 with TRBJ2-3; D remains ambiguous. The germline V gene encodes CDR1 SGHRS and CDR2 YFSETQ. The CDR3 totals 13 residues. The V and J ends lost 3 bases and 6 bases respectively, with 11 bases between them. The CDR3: CASSSPTKDTQYF. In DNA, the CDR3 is TGCGCCAGCAGCTCCCCCACAAAGGATACGCAGTATTTT.

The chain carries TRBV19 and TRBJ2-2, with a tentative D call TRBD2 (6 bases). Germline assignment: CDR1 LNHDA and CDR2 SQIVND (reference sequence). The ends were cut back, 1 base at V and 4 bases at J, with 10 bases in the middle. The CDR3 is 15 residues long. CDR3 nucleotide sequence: TGTGCCAGTAGTATAGGTATGCGGGGCACCGGGGAGCTGTTTTTT. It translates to CASSIGMRGTGELFF.

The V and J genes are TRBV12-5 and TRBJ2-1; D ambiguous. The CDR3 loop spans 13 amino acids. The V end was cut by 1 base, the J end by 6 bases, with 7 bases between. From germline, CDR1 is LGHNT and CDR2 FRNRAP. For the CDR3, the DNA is TGTGCTAGTGGTTTGGGACTTATCAATGAGCAGTTCTTC. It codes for CASGLGLINEQFF.

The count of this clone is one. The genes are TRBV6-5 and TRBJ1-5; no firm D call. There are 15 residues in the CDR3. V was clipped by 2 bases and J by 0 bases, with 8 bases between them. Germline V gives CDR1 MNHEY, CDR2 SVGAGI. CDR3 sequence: CASSYSGSSNQPQHF. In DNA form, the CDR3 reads TGTGCCAGCAGTTACAGCGGATCTAGCAATCAGCCCCAGCATTTT.

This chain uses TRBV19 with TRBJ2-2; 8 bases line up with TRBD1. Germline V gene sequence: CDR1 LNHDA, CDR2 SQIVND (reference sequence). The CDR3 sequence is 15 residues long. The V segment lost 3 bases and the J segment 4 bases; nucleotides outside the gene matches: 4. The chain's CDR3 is CASSMVQGVTGELFF. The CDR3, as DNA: TGTGCCAGTAGTATGGTACAGGGGGTCACCGGGGAGCTGTTTTTT.

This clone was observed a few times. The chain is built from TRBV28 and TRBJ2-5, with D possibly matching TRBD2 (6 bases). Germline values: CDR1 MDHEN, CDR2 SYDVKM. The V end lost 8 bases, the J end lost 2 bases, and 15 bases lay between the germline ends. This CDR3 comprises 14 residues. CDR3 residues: CASLSSGWQETQYF. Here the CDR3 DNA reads TGTGCCAGCCTGTCCAGCGGGTGGCAAGAGACCCAGTACTTC.

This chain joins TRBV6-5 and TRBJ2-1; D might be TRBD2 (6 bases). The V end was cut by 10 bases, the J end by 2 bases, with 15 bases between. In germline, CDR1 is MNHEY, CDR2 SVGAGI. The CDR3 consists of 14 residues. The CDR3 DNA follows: TGTGCCACCCGATTAGGCGGGGCCTACAATGAGCAGTTCTTC. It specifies CATRLGGAYNEQFF.